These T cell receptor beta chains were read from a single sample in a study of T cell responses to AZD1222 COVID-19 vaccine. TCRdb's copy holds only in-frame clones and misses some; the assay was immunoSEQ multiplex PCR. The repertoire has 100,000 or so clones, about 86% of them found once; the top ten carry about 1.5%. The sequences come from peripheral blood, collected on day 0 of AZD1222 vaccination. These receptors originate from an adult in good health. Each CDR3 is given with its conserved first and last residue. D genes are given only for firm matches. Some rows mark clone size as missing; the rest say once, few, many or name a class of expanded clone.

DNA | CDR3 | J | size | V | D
TGTGCCAGCAGTAAAACGGGGACCGCCGGGGAGCTGTTTTTT | CASSKTGTAGELFF | TRBJ2-2 | . | TRBV6-5 | .
TGTGCCAGCTCACAAAACTCCAGGGGGGGCGAGCAGTACTTC | CASSQNSRGGEQYF | TRBJ2-7 | . | TRBV18 | .
TGTGCCAGCTCACCGGTCGCGGGGAGAGAGACTGAAGCTTTCTTT | CASSPVAGRETEAFF | TRBJ1-1 | . | TRBV18 | .
TGTGCCAGCAGCTTAGTCGGTATGGCAAGCCATGAGACCCAGTACTTC | CASSLVGMASHETQYF | TRBJ2-5 | . | TRBV7-9 | .
TGTGCCAGCAGTTCGGCCGTCACTCACAATGAGCAGTTCTTC | CASSSAVTHNEQFF | TRBJ2-1 | . | TRBV5-4 | .
TGTGCCAGCAGTTGGGGGTACGAGCAGTACTTC | CASSWGYEQYF | TRBJ2-7 | . | TRBV6-2/TRBV6-3 | .
TGCGCCAGCAGCATCGGACAGGGGGCAATTAGAACGCAGTATTTT | CASSIGQGAIRTQYF | TRBJ2-3 | . | TRBV5-1 | TRBD1
TGTGCCAGCAGCCTCCGGGAGCCGAGGGGCAATCAGCCCCAGCATTTT | CASSLREPRGNQPQHF | TRBJ1-5 | . | TRBV7-2 | .
TGTGCCAGCAGTTCAAACCGGGACAGGGGTCGGTGGGCGCAGTATTTT | CASSSNRDRGRWAQYF | TRBJ2-3 | once | TRBV28 | TRBD1
TGCGCCAGCAGCTTCGGCAGGGGGGATTCACCCCTCCACTTT | CASSFGRGDSPLHF | TRBJ1-6 | . | TRBV5-1 | TRBD1
TGTGCCAGCAGTGACCGGCGGAACGGGGAGCTGTTTTTT | CASSDRRNGELFF | TRBJ2-2 | . | TRBV25-1 | .
TGTGCCAGCAGTTTGACAAGGAGGAATACTGAAGCTTTCTTT | CASSLTRRNTEAFF | TRBJ1-1 | . | TRBV27 | .
TGTGCCAGCAGTTTGAGCATGGCAGTCTCTGGAAACACCATATATTTT | CASSLSMAVSGNTIYF | TRBJ1-3 | . | TRBV28 | .
TGTGCCAGCAGCCACAACTTAGCGGGAGATAGGAATGAGCAGTTCTTC | CASSHNLAGDRNEQFF | TRBJ2-1 | . | TRBV7-9 | TRBD2
TGTGCCAGCAGCCAAGAGGTAGGGACAGGGGAGGAAGAGACCCAGTACTTC | CASSQEVGTGEEETQYF | TRBJ2-5 | few | TRBV4-2 | TRBD1
TGTGCCAGCTCCCCCGAGGAAGGGGTTGGGCAGTACTTC | CASSPEEGVGQYF | TRBJ2-7 | . | TRBV18 | .
TGTGCCATCAGTGGGGGACAGGCTGATTCCTACGAGCAGTACTTC | CAISGGQADSYEQYF | TRBJ2-7 | . | TRBV10-3 | TRBD1
TGTGCCAGCAGCAGATCCAGCGGGGCGGATGAGCAGTTCTTC | CASSRSSGADEQFF | TRBJ2-1 | . | TRBV11-2 | TRBD2
TGTGCCAGCAGTTTCCACAGTAAAGAGACCCAGTACTTC | CASSFHSKETQYF | TRBJ2-5 | . | TRBV27 | .
TGTGCCAGCAGTGAGCCGGGGAACACTGAAGCTTTCTTT | CASSEPGNTEAFF | TRBJ1-1 | few | TRBV6-4 | .
TGTGCCAGCAGCCAATCCGGGACAGCATTTAACTATGGCTACACCTTC | CASSQSGTAFNYGYTF | TRBJ1-2 | . | TRBV16 | TRBD1
TGCGCCAGCATGGCTAGCGGGATGTCTGAGCAGTTCTTC | CASMASGMSEQFF | TRBJ2-1 | . | TRBV5-1 | TRBD2
TGTGCCAGTAAACGGACAGGTCCCTACGAGCAGTACTTC | CASKRTGPYEQYF | TRBJ2-7 | . | TRBV27 | TRBD1
TGTGCCAGCAGTTCCCTAGGACAGTTGAACACTGAAGCTTTCTTT | CASSSLGQLNTEAFF | TRBJ1-1 | . | TRBV27 | .
TGTGCCAGCAGTGGAGGGGGAACAGATACGCAGTATTTT | CASSGGGTDTQYF | TRBJ2-3 | . | TRBV28 | .
TGTGCCAGCAGCCAAGGGGGAGGGACTTCCTACACAGATACGCAGTATTTT | CASSQGGGTSYTDTQYF | TRBJ2-3 | . | TRBV3-1/TRBV3-2 | TRBD2
TGTGCCAGCAGCTCGGACAGGGGGCGAAACGGCTACACCTTC | CASSSDRGRNGYTF | TRBJ1-2 | . | TRBV7-2 | TRBD1
TGTGCCAGTAGTATTCAGGGGGTGGAGACCCAGTACTTC | CASSIQGVETQYF | TRBJ2-5 | . | TRBV19 | TRBD1
TGTGCCAGCACCCCACTGGGGGCAGGATTGGACACTGAAGCTTTCTTT | CASTPLGAGLDTEAFF | TRBJ1-1 | . | TRBV14 | .